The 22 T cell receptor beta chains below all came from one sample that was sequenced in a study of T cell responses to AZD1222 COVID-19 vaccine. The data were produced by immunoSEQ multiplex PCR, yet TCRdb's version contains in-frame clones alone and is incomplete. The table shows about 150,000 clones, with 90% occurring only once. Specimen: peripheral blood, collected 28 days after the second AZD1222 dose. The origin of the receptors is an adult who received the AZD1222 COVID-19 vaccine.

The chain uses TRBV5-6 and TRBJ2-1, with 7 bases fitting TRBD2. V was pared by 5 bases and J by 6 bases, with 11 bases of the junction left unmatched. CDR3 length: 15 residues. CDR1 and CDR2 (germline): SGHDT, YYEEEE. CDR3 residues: CASRGEGRVRNEQFF. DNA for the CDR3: TGTGCCAGCAGGGGGGAGGGCCGGGTGCGCAATGAGCAGTTCTTC. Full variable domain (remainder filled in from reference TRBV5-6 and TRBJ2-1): DAGVTQSPTHLIKTRGQQVTLRCSPKSGHDTVSWYQQALGQGPQFIFQYYEEEERQRGNFPDRFSGHQFPNYSSELNVNALLLGDSALYLCASRGEGRVRNEQFFGPGTRLTVL.

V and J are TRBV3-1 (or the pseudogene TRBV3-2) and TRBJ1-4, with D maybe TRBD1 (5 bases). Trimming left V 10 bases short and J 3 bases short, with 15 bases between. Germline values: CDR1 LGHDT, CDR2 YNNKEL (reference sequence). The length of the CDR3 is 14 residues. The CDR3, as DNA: TGTGCCATCTCCCAGAGGGGTTCTAATGAAAAACTGTTTTTT. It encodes CAISQRGSNEKLFF.

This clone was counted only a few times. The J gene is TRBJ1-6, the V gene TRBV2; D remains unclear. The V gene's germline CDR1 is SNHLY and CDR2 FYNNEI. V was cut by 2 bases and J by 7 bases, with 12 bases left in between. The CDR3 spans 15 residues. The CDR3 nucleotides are TGTGCCAGCAGTGAAAAGGTATTCGGCAATTCACCCCTCCACTTT. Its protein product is CASSEKVFGNSPLHF. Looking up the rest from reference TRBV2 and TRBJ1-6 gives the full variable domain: EPEVTQTPSHQVTQMGQEVILRCVPISNHLYFYWYRQILGQKVEFLVSFYNNEISEKSEIFDDQFSVERPDGSNFTLKIRSTKLEDSAMYFCASSEKVFGNSPLHFGNGTRLTVT.

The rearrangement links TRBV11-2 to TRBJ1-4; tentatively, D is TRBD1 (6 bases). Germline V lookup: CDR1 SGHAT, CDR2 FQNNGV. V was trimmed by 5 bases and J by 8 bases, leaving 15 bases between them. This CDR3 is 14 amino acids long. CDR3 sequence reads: CASSPWGGSEKLFF. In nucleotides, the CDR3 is TGTGCCAGCAGCCCATGGGGGGGCAGCGAAAAACTGTTTTTT.

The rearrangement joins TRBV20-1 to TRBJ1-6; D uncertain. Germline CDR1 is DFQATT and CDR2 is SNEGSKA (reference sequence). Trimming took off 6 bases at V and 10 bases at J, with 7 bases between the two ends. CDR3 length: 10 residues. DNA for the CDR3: TGCAGTGCGAGCGGCTCACCCCTCCACTTT. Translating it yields CSASGSPLHF.

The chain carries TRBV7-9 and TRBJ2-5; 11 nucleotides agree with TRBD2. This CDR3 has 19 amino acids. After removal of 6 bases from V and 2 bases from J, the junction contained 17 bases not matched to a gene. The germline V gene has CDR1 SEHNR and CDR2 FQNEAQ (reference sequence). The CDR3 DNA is TGTGCCAGCAGTGGGAATCCGGGACTAGCGGTACTAAATCAAGAGACCCAGTACTTC. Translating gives CASSGNPGLAVLNQETQYF.

The CDR3 spells CASSLEAGLAYQETQYF. The CDR3, as DNA: TGTGCCAGCAGCTTAGAGGCAGGACTAGCGTATCAAGAGACCCAGTACTTC. The chain carries TRBV7-2 and TRBJ2-5; TRBD2 aligns across 9 bases. Germline V gene lookup returns CDR1 SGHTA and CDR2 FQGNSA. This CDR3 is 17 amino acids long. The V gene end was trimmed by 1 base and the J gene end by 2 bases; junction bases not matched to a gene: 8.

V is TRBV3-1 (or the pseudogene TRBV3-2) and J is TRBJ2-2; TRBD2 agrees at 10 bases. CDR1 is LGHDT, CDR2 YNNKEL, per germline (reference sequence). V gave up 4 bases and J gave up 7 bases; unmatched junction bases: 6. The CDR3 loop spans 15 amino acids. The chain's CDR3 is CASSPAGGPIGELFF. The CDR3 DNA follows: TGTGCCAGCAGCCCAGCGGGAGGGCCGATCGGGGAGCTGTTTTTT.

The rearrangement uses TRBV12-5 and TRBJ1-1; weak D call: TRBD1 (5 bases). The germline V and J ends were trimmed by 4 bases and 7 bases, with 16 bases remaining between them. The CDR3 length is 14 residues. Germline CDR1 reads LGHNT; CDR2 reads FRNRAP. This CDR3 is CASGSLDRRDEAFF. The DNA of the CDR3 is TGTGCTAGTGGTTCCCTAGACAGACGAGATGAAGCTTTCTTT.

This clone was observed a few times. The CDR3 nucleotides are TGTGCCAGTAGACAGGGCAACGAGCAGTACTTC. Encoded protein: CASRQGNEQYF. The chain employs TRBV19 and TRBJ2-7; D is possibly TRBD1 (6 bases). Trimming pared 6 bases from V and 5 bases from J, leaving 8 bases between. Germline-derived CDR1 and CDR2 are LNHDA and SQIVND (reference sequence). The CDR3 is 11 residues long.

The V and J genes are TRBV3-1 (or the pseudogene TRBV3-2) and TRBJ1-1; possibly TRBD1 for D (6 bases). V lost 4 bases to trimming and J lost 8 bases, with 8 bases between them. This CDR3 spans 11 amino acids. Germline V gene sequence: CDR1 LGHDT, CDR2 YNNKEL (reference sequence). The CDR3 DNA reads TGTGCCAGCAGCCGAGACAGGGAAGCTTTCTTT. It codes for CASSRDREAFF.

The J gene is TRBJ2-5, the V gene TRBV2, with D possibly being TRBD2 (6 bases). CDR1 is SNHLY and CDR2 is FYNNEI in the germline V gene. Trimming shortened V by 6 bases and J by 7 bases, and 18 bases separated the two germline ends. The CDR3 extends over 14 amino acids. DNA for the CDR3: TGTGCCAGCAGGGGCGTTGGCGGGGTTGGGACCCAGTACTTC. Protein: CASRGVGGVGTQYF. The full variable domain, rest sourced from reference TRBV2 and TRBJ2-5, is EPEVTQTPSHQVTQMGQEVILRCVPISNHLYFYWYRQILGQKVEFLVSFYNNEISEKSEIFDDQFSVERPDGSNFTLKIRSTKLEDSAMYFCASRGVGGVGTQYFGPGTRLLVL.

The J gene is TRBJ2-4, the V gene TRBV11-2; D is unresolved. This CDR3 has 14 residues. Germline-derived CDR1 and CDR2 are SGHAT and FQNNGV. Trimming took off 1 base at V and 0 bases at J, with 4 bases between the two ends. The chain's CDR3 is CASSLGTAKNIQYF. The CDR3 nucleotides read TGTGCCAGCAGCTTAGGGACAGCCAAAAACATTCAGTACTTC.

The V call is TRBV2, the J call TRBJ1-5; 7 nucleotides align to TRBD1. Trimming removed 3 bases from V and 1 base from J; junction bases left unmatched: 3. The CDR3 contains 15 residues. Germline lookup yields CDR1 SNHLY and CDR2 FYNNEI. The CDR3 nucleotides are TGTGCCAGCAGTGAGACAGGGTTAAGCAATCAGCCCCAGCATTTT. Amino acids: CASSETGLSNQPQHF. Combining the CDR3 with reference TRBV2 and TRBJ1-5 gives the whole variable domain EPEVTQTPSHQVTQMGQEVILRCVPISNHLYFYWYRQILGQKVEFLVSFYNNEISEKSEIFDDQFSVERPDGSNFTLKIRSTKLEDSAMYFCASSETGLSNQPQHFGDGTRLSIL.

In nucleotides, the CDR3 is TGTGCCACCAGTGACTCGGGACTAGCGAGGACAGATACGCAGTATTTT. It yields the protein CATSDSGLARTDTQYF. The chain couples TRBV24-1 to TRBJ2-3, with 10 bases aligning to TRBD2. The CDR3 covers 16 residues. Germline-derived CDR1 and CDR2 are KGHDR and SFDVKD. Trimming removed 4 bases from V and 3 bases from J; junction bases left unmatched: 6.

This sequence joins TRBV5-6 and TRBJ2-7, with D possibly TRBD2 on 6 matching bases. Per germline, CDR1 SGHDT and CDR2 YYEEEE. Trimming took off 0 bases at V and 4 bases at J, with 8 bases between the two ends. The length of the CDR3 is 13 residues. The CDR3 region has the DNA TGTGCCAGCAGCTTGGTGACTAGGTACGAGCAGTACTTC. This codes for CASSLVTRYEQYF.

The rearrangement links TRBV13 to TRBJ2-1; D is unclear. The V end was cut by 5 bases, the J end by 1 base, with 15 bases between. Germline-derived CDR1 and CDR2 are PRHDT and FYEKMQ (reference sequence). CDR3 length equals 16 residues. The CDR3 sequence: CASSPSEERSYNEQFF. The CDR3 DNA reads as TGTGCCAGCAGCCCCTCGGAAGAAAGGTCCTACAATGAGCAGTTCTTC.

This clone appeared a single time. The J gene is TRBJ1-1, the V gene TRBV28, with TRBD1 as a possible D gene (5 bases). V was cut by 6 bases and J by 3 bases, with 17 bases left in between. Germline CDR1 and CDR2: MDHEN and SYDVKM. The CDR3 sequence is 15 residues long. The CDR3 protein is CASSPTRAIDTEAFF. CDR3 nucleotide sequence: TGTGCCAGCAGCCCTACCAGGGCGATCGACACTGAAGCTTTCTTT.

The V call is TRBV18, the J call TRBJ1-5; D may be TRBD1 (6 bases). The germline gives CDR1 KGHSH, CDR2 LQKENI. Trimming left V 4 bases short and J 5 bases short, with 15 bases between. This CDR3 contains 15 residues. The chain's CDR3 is CASSLQGHADQPQHF. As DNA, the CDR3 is TGTGCCAGCTCACTACAGGGTCACGCTGATCAGCCCCAGCATTTT.

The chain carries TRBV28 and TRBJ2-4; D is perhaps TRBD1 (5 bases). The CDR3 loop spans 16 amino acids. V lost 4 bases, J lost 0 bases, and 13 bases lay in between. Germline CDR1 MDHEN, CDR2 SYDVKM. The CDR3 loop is CASSSSGNVAKNIQYF. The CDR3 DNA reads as TGTGCCAGCAGTTCCTCAGGGAACGTAGCCAAAAACATTCAGTACTTC.

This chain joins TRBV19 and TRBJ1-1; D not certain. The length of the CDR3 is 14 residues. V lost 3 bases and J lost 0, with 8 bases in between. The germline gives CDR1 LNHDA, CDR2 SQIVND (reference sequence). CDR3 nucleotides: TGTGCCAGTAGTATTCGGAGCATGAACACTGAAGCTTTCTTT. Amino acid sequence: CASSIRSMNTEAFF.

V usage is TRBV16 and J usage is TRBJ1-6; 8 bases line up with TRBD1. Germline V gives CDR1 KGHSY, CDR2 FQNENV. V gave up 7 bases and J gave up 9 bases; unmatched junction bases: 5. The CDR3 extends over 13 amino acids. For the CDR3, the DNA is TGTGCCAGCACCCTTGGGACAGGTTCACCCCTCCACTTT. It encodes CASTLGTGSPLHF.